The TCR beta chain under discussion was sequenced for a study of cytomegalovirus exposure and HLA in healthy donors. Study findings and constraints: Common viral pathogens (according to a later analysis) appeared linked to several of the most significant clusters.

V lost 7 bases, J lost 3 bases, and 19 bases lay in between. This CDR3 has 17 residues. The germline V gene has CDR1 SEHNR and CDR2 FQNEAQ (reference sequence). Regarding this clone: Its target is unknown.

PCR employed 60 Vbeta and 13 Jbeta primers. Clones were sequenced by immunoSEQ multiplex PCR, and TCRdb holds only the in-frame ones, with some missing. The table shows approximately 74,000 clones, with roughly 78% occurring only once. Specimen: PBMCs. The sequence was collected from a man aged 40-49 years in good health and CMV-seronegative. V is TRBV7-9 and J is TRBJ2-6, with a possible D match to TRBD2 (6 bases). The CDR3 region is CASTFGWGVGGANVLTF. The CDR3 coding sequence is TGTGCCAGCACCTTCGGGTGGGGGGTTGGTGGGGCCAACGTCCTGACTTTC.